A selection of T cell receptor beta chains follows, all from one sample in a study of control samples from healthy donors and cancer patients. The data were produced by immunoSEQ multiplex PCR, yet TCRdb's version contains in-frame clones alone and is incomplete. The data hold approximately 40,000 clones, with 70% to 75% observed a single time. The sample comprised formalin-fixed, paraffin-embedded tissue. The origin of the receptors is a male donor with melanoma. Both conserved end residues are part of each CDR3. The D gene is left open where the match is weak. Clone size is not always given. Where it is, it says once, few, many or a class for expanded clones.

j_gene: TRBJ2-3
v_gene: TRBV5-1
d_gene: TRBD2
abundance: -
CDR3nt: TGCGCCAGCAGCTTGGGCGGGAGCCACACAGATACGCAGTATTTT
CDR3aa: CASSLGGSHTDTQYF

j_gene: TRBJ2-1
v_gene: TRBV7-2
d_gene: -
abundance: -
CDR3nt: TGTGCCAGCAGCCTCACTAGCCACAATGAGCAGTTCTTC
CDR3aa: CASSLTSHNEQFF

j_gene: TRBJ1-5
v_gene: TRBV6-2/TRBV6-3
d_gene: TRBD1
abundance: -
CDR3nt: TGTGCCAGCAGTGACAGGGACGGTCAGCCCCAGCATTTT
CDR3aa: CASSDRDGQPQHF

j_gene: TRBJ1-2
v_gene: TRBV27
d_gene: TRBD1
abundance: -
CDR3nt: TGTGCCAGCAGTTTTTCTCCGACAGGGGAGAATGGCTACACCTTC
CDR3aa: CASSFSPTGENGYTF

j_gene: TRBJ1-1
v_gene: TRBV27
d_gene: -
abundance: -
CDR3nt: TGTGCCAGCTGGGGGCCAGGGCGGAACACTGAAGCTTTCTTT
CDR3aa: CASWGPGRNTEAFF

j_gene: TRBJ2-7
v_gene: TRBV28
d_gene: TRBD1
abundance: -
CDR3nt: TGTGCCAGCAGACGCACCGGGACAGGGGGCATCAACGAGCAGTACTTC
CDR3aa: CASRRTGTGGINEQYF

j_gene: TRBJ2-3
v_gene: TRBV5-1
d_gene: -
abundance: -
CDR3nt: TGCGCCAGCAGCTTGTTGGCCCCGGGTGAGGCTACGCAGTATTTT
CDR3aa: CASSLLAPGEATQYF

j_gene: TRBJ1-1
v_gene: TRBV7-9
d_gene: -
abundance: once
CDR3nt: TGTGCCAGCAGTCTAGACCGGGACACTGAAGCTTTCTTT
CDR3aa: CASSLDRDTEAFF

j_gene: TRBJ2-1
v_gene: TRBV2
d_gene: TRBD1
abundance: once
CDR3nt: TGTGCCAGCAGGCGACAGGGCAATGAGCAGTTCTTC
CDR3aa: CASRRQGNEQFF

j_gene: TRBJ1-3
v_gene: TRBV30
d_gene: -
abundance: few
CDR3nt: TGTGCCTGGAGCTCTGGAAACACCATATATTTT
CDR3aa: CAWSSGNTIYF

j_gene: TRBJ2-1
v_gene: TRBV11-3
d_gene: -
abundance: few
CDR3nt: TGTGCCAGCAGCTTAGACAGGGGCGAGGGGGCCTACAATGAGCAGTTCTTC
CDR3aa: CASSLDRGEGAYNEQFF

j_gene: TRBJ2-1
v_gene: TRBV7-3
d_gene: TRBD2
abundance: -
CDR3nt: TGTGCCAGCAGCCAGACTAGCCCCAATGAGCAGTTCTTC
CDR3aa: CASSQTSPNEQFF

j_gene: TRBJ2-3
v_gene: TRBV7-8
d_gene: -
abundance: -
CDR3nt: TGTGCCAGCAGCTTAGGCCTAGGCGGAGATACGCAGTATTTT
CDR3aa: CASSLGLGGDTQYF

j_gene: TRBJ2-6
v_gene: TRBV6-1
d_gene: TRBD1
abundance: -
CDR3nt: TGTGCCAGCAGTGGCCAAGGGGGCACTGGGGCCAACGTCCTGACTTTC
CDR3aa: CASSGQGGTGANVLTF

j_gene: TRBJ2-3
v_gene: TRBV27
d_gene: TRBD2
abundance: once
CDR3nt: TGTGCCAGCAGTTTATCTGGACTAGCGGGGGGTACAGATACGCAGTATTTT
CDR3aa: CASSLSGLAGGTDTQYF

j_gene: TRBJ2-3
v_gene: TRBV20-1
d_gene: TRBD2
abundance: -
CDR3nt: TGCAGTGCTAGTAGCGGGTCGGGCACAGATACGCAGTATTTT
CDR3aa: CSASSGSGTDTQYF

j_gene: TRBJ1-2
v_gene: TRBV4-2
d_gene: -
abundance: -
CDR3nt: TGTGCCAGCAGCCAAGATCTGGGTGTTAACTATGGCTACACCTTC
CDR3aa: CASSQDLGVNYGYTF

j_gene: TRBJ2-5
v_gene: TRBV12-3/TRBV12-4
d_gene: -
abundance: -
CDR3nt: TGTGCCAGCAGTTCGACTTACCAAGAGACCCAGTACTTC
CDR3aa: CASSSTYQETQYF

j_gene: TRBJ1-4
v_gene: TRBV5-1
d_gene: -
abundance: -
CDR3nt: TGCGCCAGCAGCTTCAGGGTCGGGGAAAAACTGTTTTTT
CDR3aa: CASSFRVGEKLFF

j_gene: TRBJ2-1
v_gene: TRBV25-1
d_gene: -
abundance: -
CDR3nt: TGTGCCAGCAGTGAATCTACGGGAACGTACAATGAGCAGTTCTTC
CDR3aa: CASSESTGTYNEQFF

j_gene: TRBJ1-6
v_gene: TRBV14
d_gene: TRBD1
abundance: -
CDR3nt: TGTGCCAGCAGCCCCTCGACAGGGAGGAGTTCACCCCTCCACTTT
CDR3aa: CASSPSTGRSSPLHF

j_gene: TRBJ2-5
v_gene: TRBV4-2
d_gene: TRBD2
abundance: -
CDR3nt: TGTGCCAGCAGCCAAGATTGGGGTAGCGGGGGCGGTCTAGAGACCCAGTACTTC
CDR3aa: CASSQDWGSGGGLETQYF

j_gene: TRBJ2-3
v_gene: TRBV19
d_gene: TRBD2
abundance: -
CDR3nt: TGTGCCAGTAGTATTACCAGCGGGAGGGGGGATACGCAGTATTTT
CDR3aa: CASSITSGRGDTQYF